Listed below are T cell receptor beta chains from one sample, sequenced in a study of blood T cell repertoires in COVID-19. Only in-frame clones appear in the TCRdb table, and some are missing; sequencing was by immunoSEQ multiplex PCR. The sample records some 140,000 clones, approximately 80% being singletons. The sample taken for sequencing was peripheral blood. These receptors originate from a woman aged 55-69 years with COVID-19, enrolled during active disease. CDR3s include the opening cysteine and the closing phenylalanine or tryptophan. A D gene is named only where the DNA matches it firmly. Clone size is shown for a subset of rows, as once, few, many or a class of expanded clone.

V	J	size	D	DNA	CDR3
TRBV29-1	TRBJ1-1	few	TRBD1	TGCAGCGTTGCGCGCCAGGGGGTGTCTGAAGCTTTCTTT	CSVARQGVSEAFF
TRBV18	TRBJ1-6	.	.	TGTGCCAGCTCATCCCAGACAGCGAGCTCCTATAATTCACCCCTCCACTTT	CASSSQTASSYNSPLHF
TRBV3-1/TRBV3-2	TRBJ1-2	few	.	TGTGCCAGCAGCCCCAGGGGCGGCTATGGCTACACCTTC	CASSPRGGYGYTF
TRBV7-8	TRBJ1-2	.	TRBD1	TGTGCCAGCAGCTCGCGCTTACGACAGGGGTCCCCTTTAAACTATGGCTACACCTTC	CASSSRLRQGSPLNYGYTF
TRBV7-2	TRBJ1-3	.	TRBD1	TGTGCCAGCAGCCGCGACAGGGATGGAAACACCATATATTTT	CASSRDRDGNTIYF
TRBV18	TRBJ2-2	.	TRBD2	TGTGCCAGCTCACCTGGGACTAGCGGGGAGCTGTTTTTT	CASSPGTSGELFF
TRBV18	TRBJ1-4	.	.	TGTGCCAGCTCACTCGCAACTAATGAAAAACTGTTTTTT	CASSLATNEKLFF
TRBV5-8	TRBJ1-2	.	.	TGTGCCAGCAGCTTGCGGGACAAAAGGAACGGCTACACCTTC	CASSLRDKRNGYTF
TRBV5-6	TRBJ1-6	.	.	TGTGCCAGCAGCTTGGGGGAGGTCAGGATGACTCGGGCACCCCTCCACTTT	CASSLGEVRMTRAPLHF
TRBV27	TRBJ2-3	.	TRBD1	TGTGCCAGCAGCCCCCGACAGGGAAGGCCAGATACGCAGTATTTT	CASSPRQGRPDTQYF
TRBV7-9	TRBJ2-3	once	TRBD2	TGTGCCAGCAGCTTACAGCGGGGATCACTCGATACGCAGTATTTT	CASSLQRGSLDTQYF
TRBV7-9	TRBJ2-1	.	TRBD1	TGTGCCAGCAGCTTAGCGCTAGGGACAGGGGGCTCCTACAATGAGCAGTTCTTC	CASSLALGTGGSYNEQFF
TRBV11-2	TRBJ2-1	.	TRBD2	TGTGCCAGCAGCGATAGCGGGAGGGCCATCTACTATGAGCAGTTCTTC	CASSDSGRAIYYEQFF
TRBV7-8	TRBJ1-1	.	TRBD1	TGTGCCAGCACCGACAGGGCGGGGGGCACTGAAGCTTTCTTT	CASTDRAGGTEAFF
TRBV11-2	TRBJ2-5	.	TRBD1	TGTGCCAGCAGCAGGGACAGGGGAGAGACCCAGTACTTC	CASSRDRGETQYF
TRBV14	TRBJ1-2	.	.	TGTGCCAGCAGCCAAGGAGAGCGTGGCAGGGGTAGGGCTAACTATGGCTACACCTTC	CASSQGERGRGRANYGYTF